Listed below are T cell receptor beta chains from one sample, sequenced in a study of vaccination and CD4 T cells after COVID-19. The antigens of these receptors remain unknown. A single record per CDR3 protein comes from TCRdb applying MiXCR to the PCR reads. The sample yields just under 20,000 distinct CDR3 sequences, approximately 67% seen once. Sequenced input: CD4+ T cells from blood, cultured in vitro. The receptors come from a human donor who had recovered from COVID-19. Each CDR3 is given without its conserved first and last residue.

>TRBV4-3
ASSHNSGGPYEQY
>TRBV19
ASSKGQASLAKNIQY
>TRBV6-1
ASSRAMGGGNTGELF
>TRBV20-1
SASGGGERSADTQY
>TRBV7-2
ASSLGSFRYTEAF
>TRBV19
ASSARLGQAREGNTEAF
>TRBV20-1
SARDYQREIYEQY
>TRBV6-5
ASSYGKRGTQY
>TRBV6-5
ASSYRTLSDSPLH
>TRBV7-2
ASSLVGPLSGNTIY
>TRBV10-1
ASSEPPLHEQY
>TRBV28
ASSPWDNQETQY
>TRBV2
ASSKDRDTQY
>TRBV20-1
SVPPGLAGVDTQY
>TRBV10-3
AISDPRGSPLH
>TRBV6-1
ASSGGVYEQY
>TRBV6-2/TRBV6-3
ASSYPVTDGRAF
>TRBV2
ASIRDRTGELF
>TRBV24-1
ATSDTGLNEAF
>TRBV6-5
ASSYSMRELTGELF
>TRBV28
ASSFTRIRGHTQY
>TRBV20-1
SASPGQGVADTQY
>TRBV27
ASQLVGEGDQPQH
>TRBV7-2
ASSPPFSNEQF
>TRBV24-1
ATSHRALRDTGELF
>TRBV11-3
ASSLQGQRNTGELF
>TRBV6-5
ASSYSTGRLFHQPQH
>TRBV15
ATSRDLIDSHAGLNQPQH
>TRBV18
ASSPGSGNTIY
>TRBV28
ASRPDRGGGRQF
>TRBV6-2/TRBV6-3
ASSSHATNSPLH
>TRBV18
ASSPPGTASNLGYT
>TRBV7-2
ASSFGGINGYT
>TRBV7-9
ASSLDRENYGYT
>TRBV11-1
ASRVRGGSSRYGYT
>TRBV7-2
ASSLRSGTGASYEQY
>TRBV10-1
ASSEGTMGRNTIY
>TRBV20-1
SAPDLGTGNTIY
>TRBV20-1
SARLAGGIEQY
>TRBV6-1
ASRRSHLAKNIQY
>TRBV5-1
ASSLVGGVKYGYT
>TRBV6-5
ASSSDSSRRAF